The sequence of this T cell receptor (beta chain) was determined in a study of CD8+ T cells in alopecia areata. On this clone itself: Antigen unknown.

RNA was extracted and reverse transcribed into cDNA as the sequencing template. Profiling relied on immunoSEQ multiplex PCR, and the TCRdb table lists in-frame clones only, not all of them. Of 100,000 to 150,000 clones in the sample, 60% to 65% were seen once. This CDR3 has 14 amino acids. Trimming stripped 1 base from V and 7 bases from J, with 14 bases between. From germline, CDR1 is GTSNPN and CDR2 SVGIG (reference sequence). Treatment reported: oral pan-JAK inhibitor, 5-10 mg twice daily. From PBMCs, CD4+ and CD8+ T cells were sorted. Broader study findings: Besides other cells, scalp samples also yield sequences of resident alphabeta T cells from normal skin.

The receptor comes from a human donor with alopecia areata. The sample consisted of CD4+ T cells sorted from blood, taken at week 4, from a patient treated with tofacitinib. This sequence joins TRBV30 and TRBJ1-5; no clear D gene. The CDR3 coding sequence is TGTGCCTGGAGTGACGGGCCCGGAGACCAGCCCCAGCATTTT. Translated: CAWSDGPGDQPQHF.